This T cell receptor beta chain was identified during a study of blood T cell repertoires in COVID-19. About the study: Spain, Italy and the United States supplied samples that represented acute and convalescent COVID-19. T cells, B-cell-depleted T cells, or PBMCs supplied cDNA or gDNA.

The germline V gene has CDR1 MDHEN and CDR2 SYDVKM. The CDR3 sequence is 15 residues long. The V gene end was trimmed by 3 bases and the J gene end by 2 bases; junction bases not matched to a gene: 6. Per the original data handling: For nucleated cells, counts were estimated from reference gene primer amplification. Repertoires were generated with immunoSEQ multiplex PCR, while TCRdb's copy carries only in-frame clones and drops some. V and J calls and clone size are given by that table; D and trimming were obtained from the DNA. The sample gives roughly 290,000 clones, around 81% of which show up once; around 4.1% is in the top ten.

The sequence was collected from a woman between 45 and 60 years old with active or convalescent COVID-19. Sequencing was performed on peripheral blood. The gene calls are TRBV28 and TRBJ1-1, with 7 nucleotides matching TRBD1. The CDR3 loop reads CASSFLRGYNTEAFF. As DNA, the CDR3 is TGTGCCAGCAGTTTCCTCAGGGGGTATAACACTGAAGCTTTCTTT.